This entry concerns a single T cell receptor beta chain. TCRdb processed the RACE reads anew with MiXCR; each CDR3 protein has one entry. The sample consists of 99,000 or so distinct CDR3 sequences, under 40% of them appearing once. This sample was included in a study of human T cells and chemical hapten exposure. Study as a whole: Application of 0.01% DPC to the upper back was done by patch test, with a reading at 6 days.

Time point noted: patch test 3, about 24 weeks after DPC sensitization. Noted treatment: therapeutic diphenylcyclopropenone sensitization with weekly scalp DPC. The CDR3 totals 14 residues. V shed 7 bases and J shed 0 bases, with 12 bases lying between them. From germline, CDR1 is MNHEY and CDR2 SVGEGT. This clonotype originated in a man between 35 and 55 years old with alopecia areata. Some clones in this sample may be carry-over from other donors' samples. V is TRBV6-2 or TRBV6-3 and J is TRBJ1-1; the D is unclear. The specimen was whole blood, collected in connection with sensitization to the hapten diphenylcyclopropenone (DPC). This CDR3 reads CASNPTALNTEAFF. CDR3 bases: TGTGCCAGCAACCCAACAGCACTGAACACTGAAGCTTTCTTT.